The clone carrying this T cell receptor (beta chain) was found many times. Trimming cost V 0 bases and J 4 bases; bases outside gene matches: 2. The CDR3 length is 13 residues. CDR1 and CDR2 from the germline V gene are DFQATT and SNEGSKA (reference sequence). This record belongs to a study of early T cells in non-severe SARS-CoV-2 infection. Study as a whole: The study sequenced bulk RNA from unsorted whole blood, with chains unpaired.

Unique molecular identifier tags were affixed to discrete cDNA molecules. From the 5' RACE reads, TCRdb called clonotypes with MiXCR, one entry per CDR3 protein. The profile covers some 75,000 distinct CDR3 sequences, with around 15% appearing a single time and under 1.5% taken by the ten largest. Sequencing was carried out using whole blood. V and J are TRBV20-1 and TRBJ2-5; 7 bases agree with TRBD2. This clonotype was obtained from an adult who was a healthcare worker with PCR-confirmed SARS-CoV-2 infection or an uninfected control (not recorded which). CDR3 region: CSARDLAAETQYF. The CDR3 bases are TGCAGTGCTAGAGATCTAGCGGCAGAGACCCAGTACTTC.